This T cell receptor (beta chain) is from a study of blood T cell repertoires in COVID-19. Study overall: Sample material is recorded as cDNA or gDNA derived from T cells, B-cell-depleted T cells, or PBMCs.

TCRdb keeps only in-frame clones here, not all; method: immunoSEQ multiplex PCR. This table has roughly 71,000 clones, 80% to 90% appearing once. The CDR3 totals 13 residues. Losses at the gene ends were 4 bases for V and 6 bases for J; bases not matched to a gene: 2. CDR1 and CDR2 (germline): SNHLY, FYNNEI. Sequenced: peripheral blood. This chain connects TRBV2 to TRBJ1-5; the match to TRBD1 covers 8 bases. This receptor was identified in a man aged 25-45 years with acute or convalescent COVID-19. CDR3 nucleotide sequence: TGTGCCAGCAGTGGACAGGGGCGTCAGCCCCAGCATTTT. It yields the protein CASSGQGRQPQHF.